This T cell receptor beta chain originates from a study of beta chain features in type 1 diabetes. Overall study results and limits: Shorter TCRB CDR3s, moderately but significantly so, marked every one of the four CD4+ subsets in Type 1 diabetes patients.

Looked up from germline, CDR1 is SGHVS and CDR2 is FNYEAQ. The CDR3 has 14 amino acids. The V end was cut by 2 bases, the J end by 2 bases, with 8 bases between. CD4+ naive, central memory, regulatory and stem cell-like memory subsets were isolated by sorting on CD45RO/CCR7/CD25/CD127/CD95/CD27. The sample holds a few counts of this clone. Its antigen remains unidentified. What was sequenced were expressed TCRB transcripts, since all of the isolated RNA had been reverse transcribed. TCRdb's table, derived via immunoSEQ multiplex PCR, lists solely in-frame clones and lacks some. The table lists under 150,000 clones, roughly 17% of them singletons.

The J gene is TRBJ2-3, the V gene TRBV7-6; D ambiguous. The receptor comes from a man between 18 and 29 years old with type 1 diabetes. Sequenced: central memory CD4+ T cells from blood. CDR3 sequence (DNA): TGTGCCAGCAGCTTACAAAGCCACACAGATACGCAGTATTTT. Amino acid sequence: CASSLQSHTDTQYF.